The next 10 T cell receptor beta chains were all read from a single sample in a study of identifying expanded T cells in peripheral blood. Libraries were prepared by immunoSEQ multiplex PCR; TCRdb keeps only in-frame clonotypes and omits some of them. The sample carries approximately 100,000 clones, roughly 91% recorded once. Sequencing input: blood. The receptors come from a person aged 18-70 years in good health.

The V call is TRBV7-9, the J call TRBJ1-3; TRBD1 aligns across 10 bases. The CDR3 covers 14 residues. CDR1 and CDR2 (germline): SEHNR, FQNEAQ (reference sequence). Trimming removed 4 bases from V and 8 bases from J; junction bases left unmatched: 5. Here the CDR3 reads CASSSSGTGDTIYF. In DNA, the CDR3 is TGTGCCAGCAGCTCATCCGGGACAGGGGACACCATATATTTT.

This rearrangement joins TRBV11-2 to TRBJ2-5, with D possibly matching TRBD1 (5 bases). Trimming removed 7 bases from V and 0 bases from J, with 9 bases in between. Germline assignment: CDR1 SGHAT and CDR2 FQNNGV. The CDR3 is 13 amino acids. CDR3 amino acids: CASTPQDQETQYF. CDR3 nucleotide sequence: TGTGCCAGCACCCCACAGGACCAAGAGACCCAGTACTTC.

The rearrangement links TRBV19 to TRBJ1-4; D uncertain. Per germline, CDR1 LNHDA and CDR2 SQIVND (reference sequence). Deletions cut 7 bases from V and 4 bases from J, with 22 bases between. CDR3 length: 17 amino acids. The DNA of the CDR3 is TGTGCCAGTACCACCCGGGCCTTATCTGGCGGTAATGAAAAACTGTTTTTT. Translating gives CASTTRALSGGNEKLFF.

As regards this clone: Other DNA sequences in the same sample also yield this CDR3. The rearrangement joins TRBV7-9 to TRBJ2-5; D not resolved. Germline V lookup: CDR1 SEHNR, CDR2 FQNEAQ (reference sequence). The CDR3 sequence is 11 residues long. Trimming took 3 bases from V and 2 from J, leaving 1 base between them. As DNA, the CDR3 is TGTGCCAGCAGCTTTCAAGAGACCCAGTACTTC. Translated: CASSFQETQYF. The full variable domain, with the rest looked up from reference TRBV7-9 and TRBJ2-5, is DTGVSQNPRHKITKRGQNVTFRCDPISEHNRLYWYRQTLGQGPEFLTYFQNEAQLEKSRLLSDRFSAERPKGSFSTLEIQRTEQGDSAMYLCASSFQETQYFGPGTRLLVL.

The V gene is TRBV9, the J gene TRBJ1-2; weak D call: TRBD1 (5 bases). This CDR3 region has 17 residues. Germline assignment: CDR1 SGDLS and CDR2 YYNGEE. Trimming took 3 bases from V and 4 from J, leaving 22 bases between them. The CDR3 DNA sequence: TGTGCCAGCAGCGCAGGGCTCATCCCCGACAGTCGCTATGGCTACACCTTC. Translation: CASSAGLIPDSRYGYTF. Full variable domain (rest looked up from reference TRBV9 and TRBJ1-2): DSGVTQTPKHLITATGQRVTLRCSPRSGDLSVYWYQQSLDQGLQFLIQYYNGEERAKGNILERFSAQQFPDLHSELNLSSLELGDSALYFCASSAGLIPDSRYGYTFGSGTRLTVV.

V usage is TRBV6-5 and J usage is TRBJ1-2; perhaps TRBD1 as D (6 bases). The CDR3 loop spans 15 amino acids. V lost 7 bases to trimming and J lost 4 bases, with 19 bases between them. Germline values: CDR1 MNHEY, CDR2 SVGAGI. This chain's CDR3 is CASKGGPGDPYGYTF. CDR3 in DNA: TGTGCCAGCAAAGGGGGACCAGGGGACCCCTATGGCTACACCTTC.

The rearrangement joins TRBV7-9 to TRBJ1-5; no reliable D call. This CDR3 spans 16 amino acids. Trimming removed 5 bases at V and 2 bases at J, with 16 bases between. Germline assignment: CDR1 SEHNR and CDR2 FQNEAQ (reference sequence). The CDR3 region has the DNA TGTGCCAGCAGCCCAGAGGGAATAGGTGGCAATCAGCCCCAGCATTTT. It is translated as CASSPEGIGGNQPQHF. Based on the CDR3 plus reference TRBV7-9 and TRBJ1-5, the full variable domain is DTGVSQNPRHKITKRGQNVTFRCDPISEHNRLYWYRQTLGQGPEFLTYFQNEAQLEKSRLLSDRFSAERPKGSFSTLEIQRTEQGDSAMYLCASSPEGIGGNQPQHFGDGTRLSIL.

In DNA, the CDR3 is TGCAGCGCCGTTAGCGGCCAAGAGACCCAGTACTTC. Amino acid sequence: CSAVSGQETQYF. The chain uses TRBV29-1 and TRBJ2-5; D is possibly TRBD2 (6 bases). The CDR3 runs to 12 residues. Germline V gives CDR1 SQVTM, CDR2 ANQGSEA. The V and J ends lost 7 bases and 1 base respectively, with 10 bases between them.

The gene calls are TRBV4-2 and TRBJ2-5, with D possibly TRBD2 on 6 matching bases. The V and J ends lost 0 bases and 0 bases respectively, with 11 bases between them. CDR1 and CDR2 from the germline V gene are LGHNA and YNFKEQ. The length of the CDR3 is 16 residues. The CDR3 DNA is TGTGCCAGCAGCCAAGACCGAGGGGACTACCAAGAGACCCAGTACTTC. This translates into CASSQDRGDYQETQYF.

The rearrangement uses TRBV9 and TRBJ2-1; D not resolved. Germline V gene lookup returns CDR1 SGDLS and CDR2 YYNGEE. The length of the CDR3 is 18 residues. The ends were cut back, 5 bases at V and 4 bases at J, with 25 bases in the middle. In DNA, the CDR3 is TGTGCCAGCAGTCATACTATCGGACGGGTGAAGCCTTACAATGAGCAGTTCTTC. Protein product: CASSHTIGRVKPYNEQFF.